This entry lists 17 T cell receptor beta chains sequenced from one sample in a study of T cell repertoires in cytomegalovirus infection. These receptors have no identified antigens. TCRdb processed the reads anew with MiXCR; each CDR3 protein has one entry. This sample yields around 540,000 distinct CDR3 sequences, of which about 33% are seen a single time; roughly 17% belongs to the top ten. Material: cultured PBMCs, obtained from culture after CMV antigen stimulation. These receptors originate from a human donor in good health (CMV status not recorded). Some clones in this sample may be carry-over from other donors' samples.

In its sample, this clonotype was seen a few times. The J gene is TRBJ1-1, the V gene TRBV11-2; weak D call: TRBD1 (6 bases). Trimming left V 3 bases short and J 5 bases short, with 13 bases between. Looked up from germline, CDR1 is SGHAT and CDR2 is FQNNGV. The CDR3 has 14 amino acids. The CDR3 reads CASSLDQGSTEAFF. DNA of the CDR3: TGTGCCAGCAGCTTGGATCAGGGGAGTACTGAAGCTTTCTTT.

This clonotype was observed many times. The chain recombines TRBV7-2 with TRBJ2-7, with TRBD2 identical over 7 bases. The germline gives CDR1 SGHTA, CDR2 FQGNSA. This CDR3 has 15 residues. The J segment lost 3 bases and the V segment lost 2 bases, leaving 7 bases of the junction unmatched. CDR3 DNA: TGTGCCAGCAGCTTATATGCTAGCGGAAACTACGAGCAGTACGTC. Protein: CASSLYASGNYEQYV.

V gene TRBV19 combines with J gene TRBJ2-7; D is possibly TRBD1 or TRBD2 (5 bases each). Trimming shortened V by 5 bases and J by 4 bases, and 15 bases separated the two germline ends. The CDR3 is made up of 14 amino acids. Germline V gives CDR1 LNHDA, CDR2 SQIVND (reference sequence). CDR3 DNA sequence: TGTGCCAGTAGTCCCCGCCCGTGGGGGTACGAGCAGTACTTC. Protein: CASSPRPWGYEQYF.

This clonotype turned up a few times. The rearrangement uses TRBV7-6 and TRBJ1-1; D gene uncertain. Germline lookup yields CDR1 SGHVS and CDR2 FNYEAQ. The length of the CDR3 is 13 residues. V was pared by 6 bases and J by 4 bases, with 12 bases between. The CDR3 sequence: CASSSQFGTEAFF. CDR3 nucleotide sequence: TGTGCCAGCAGTTCCCAATTCGGCACTGAAGCTTTCTTT.

The chain is built from TRBV6-5 and TRBJ2-1; no definite D call. Trimming stripped 8 bases from V and 0 bases from J, with 14 bases between. The CDR3 has 15 residues. Germline-derived CDR1 and CDR2 are MNHEY and SVGAGI. Written as DNA, the CDR3 is TGTGCCAGCTGGACGGCTCCCCTCTCCTACAATGAGCAGTTCTTC. Its protein product is CASWTAPLSYNEQFF.

This clonotype has only a few counts. V is TRBV7-9 and J is TRBJ2-3; D gene uncertain. The V gene's germline CDR1 is SEHNR and CDR2 FQNEAQ (reference sequence). This CDR3 has 14 residues. Trimming cost V 5 bases and J 0 bases, with 9 bases left between them. CDR3 coding DNA: TGTGCCAGCAGCCCAGAGAGAAGCACAGATACGCAGTATTTT. Translating gives CASSPERSTDTQYF.

This clonotype has at least ten counts. This sequence joins TRBV7-8 and TRBJ2-1; 14 bases are shared with TRBD2. This CDR3 has 19 residues. The V gene end was trimmed by 5 bases and the J gene end by 1 base; junction bases not matched to a gene: 10. Germline V CDR1 and CDR2: SGHVS, FQNEAQ. The CDR3 is CASSSPGTSGSLSYNEQFF. In DNA, the CDR3 is TGTGCCAGCAGCAGTCCCGGGACTAGCGGGAGCTTATCCTACAATGAGCAGTTCTTC.

V usage is TRBV20-1 and J usage is TRBJ1-5, with D possibly being TRBD1 (5 bases). Per germline, CDR1 DFQATT and CDR2 SNEGSKA (reference sequence). V was clipped by 0 bases and J by 4 bases, with 10 bases between them. The CDR3 length is 14 residues. CDR3 sequence reads: CSARDRVINQPQHF. DNA for the CDR3: TGCAGTGCTAGAGACAGGGTCATAAATCAGCCCCAGCATTTT.

This clonotype showed up just a few times. The J gene is TRBJ2-7, the V gene TRBV6-1; D is undetermined. V was shortened by 1 base and J by 0 bases, with 7 bases between the two germline ends. Germline V gene data show CDR1 as MNHNS and CDR2 as SASEGT. This CDR3 region has 14 residues. This chain's CDR3 is CASSEGHLSYEQYF. The CDR3, as DNA: TGTGCCAGCAGTGAAGGGCACCTCTCCTACGAGCAGTACTTC.

The CDR3 spells CASSQDGRGASSTEQFF. The CDR3 DNA sequence: TGCGCCAGCAGCCAAGATGGAAGGGGCGCCTCGTCCACTGAGCAGTTCTTC. The chain has TRBV4-3 and TRBJ2-1, with D possibly matching TRBD1 (5 bases). V was cut by 0 bases and J by 9 bases, with 21 bases left in between. The CDR3 covers 17 residues. Germline V CDR1 and CDR2: LGHNA, YSLEER.

The V gene is TRBV7-2, the J gene TRBJ1-5; D remains unclear. The CDR3 spans 15 residues. Germline V gives CDR1 SGHTA, CDR2 FQGNSA. The V end was cut by 1 base, the J end by 2 bases, with 9 bases between. The CDR3 sequence: CASSLGGLGNQPQHF. Written as DNA, the CDR3 is TGTGCCAGCAGCTTAGGGGGTTTAGGCAATCAGCCCCAGCATTTT.

This clonotype has just a few counts. The chain couples TRBV20-1 to TRBJ2-1, with D hard to call. The CDR3 extends over 13 amino acids. V lost 3 bases and J 2 bases, leaving 8 bases between the germline ends. The germline CDR1 and CDR2 sequences are DFQATT and SNEGSKA (reference sequence). CDR3 in amino acids: CSASRGTYNEQFF. In nucleotides, the CDR3 is TGCAGTGCTAGTCGAGGAACCTACAATGAGCAGTTCTTC.

The chain is built from TRBV7-2 and TRBJ2-7, with D perhaps TRBD1 or TRBD2 (6 bases each). The germline V gene encodes CDR1 SGHTA and CDR2 FQGNSA. CDR3 length: 15 residues. V was cut by 2 bases and J by 2 bases, with 13 bases left in between. This chain's CDR3 is CASSLLGGTPYEQYF. For the CDR3, the DNA is TGTGCCAGCAGCTTATTGGGGGGCACCCCCTACGAGCAGTACTTC.

This clonotype showed up just a few times. The V and J genes are TRBV6-2 or TRBV6-3 and TRBJ2-5; possibly TRBD1 for D (6 bases). Germline CDR1 is MNHEY and CDR2 is SVGEGT. V shed 1 base and J shed 5 bases, with 11 bases lying between them. This CDR3 is 14 amino acids long. The CDR3, as DNA: TGTGCCAGCAGTTACTTTACAGGGACGGAGACCCAGTACTTC. This translates into CASSYFTGTETQYF.

J is TRBJ1-1 and V is TRBV7-2; D unresolved. There are 13 residues in the CDR3. Trimming left V 5 bases short and J 10 bases short, with 17 bases between. The germline V gene encodes CDR1 SGHTA and CDR2 FQGNSA. This CDR3 reads CASSPPSTVGAFF. The CDR3 DNA follows: TGTGCCAGCAGCCCACCTAGCACTGTTGGAGCTTTCTTT.

The chain joins TRBV13 to TRBJ2-1; no firm D call. From germline, CDR1 is PRHDT and CDR2 FYEKMQ (reference sequence). V was cut by 2 bases and J by 0 bases, with 14 bases left in between. The CDR3 consists of 17 residues. In DNA form, the CDR3 reads TGTGCCAGCAGCTTATGGGCGGTAGGGTTCTCCTACAATGAGCAGTTCTTC. Its translation: CASSLWAVGFSYNEQFF.

This clonotype was found a few times. The CDR3 DNA reads TGTGCCAGCAGTGTGGCGGGAGACACCGGGGAGCTGTTTTTT. This translates into CASSVAGDTGELFF. The V and J genes are TRBV6-4 and TRBJ2-2, with 7 nucleotides matching TRBD2. This CDR3 comprises 14 residues. The germline V gene encodes CDR1 MRHNA and CDR2 SNTAGT. V shed 4 bases and J 3 bases; nucleotides not matched to a gene: 2.